The clone carrying this T cell receptor beta chain has at least ten counts. Using quantitative 5'-RACE with molecular barcodes, the authors made TCR beta libraries. TCRdb reprocessed the 5' RACE reads with MiXCR, giving one entry per CDR3 protein. Of about 260,000 distinct CDR3 sequences in the sample, 15% to 25% were seen once. Germline trimming cut 1 base from V and 7 bases from J; bases unmatched to any gene: 0. The CDR3 sequence is 14 residues long. The sample belongs to a study of CD8 T cells in ankylosing spondylitis. This receptor was obtained from a male donor with ankylosing spondylitis or in good health (not recorded which). Sequenced: blood, either unsorted or a sorted T cell fraction (not recorded which). The chain links TRBV12-3 or TRBV12-4 to TRBJ1-4; TRBD1 matches at 10 bases. The CDR3, as DNA: TGTGCCAGCAGTTTAGGGGACAGGGGTGAAAAACTGTTTTTT. Protein product: CASSLGDRGEKLFF.